This T cell receptor beta chain came from a study of persistence of HIV-infected CD4 T cells. Overlapping HIV-1 Gag 15-mer peptides at around 0.91 ug per peptide per mL were used. Sorted nonresponding memory CD4+ T cells were CD40L-negative, CD69-negative, CD45RO-high. Donors had CD4+ T cell counts above 400 cells/uL and were CMV-seropositive. CD8-depleted PBMCs were stimulated 15 to 20 hours with anti-CD28/CD49d costimulation, CD40-blocking antibody and enfuvirtide. This was the immunoSEQ version 4 assay in survey mode. TCRdb's table, derived via immunoSEQ multiplex PCR, lists solely in-frame clones and lacks some. The repertoire holds 30,000 to 35,000 clones, with 65% to 90% as singletons. Study-wide findings and caveats: Compared with CD3/CD28-stimulated cells, CMV- and Gag-responding cells showed lower TCRbeta richness. Degenerate expanded CDR3beta sequences were enriched among CMV- and Gag-responding cells.

About this clone itself: The antigen remains undetermined.

The CDR3 is made up of 13 amino acids. Trimming shortened V by 5 bases and J by 7 bases, and 14 bases separated the two germline ends. Looked up from germline, CDR1 is WNHNN and CDR2 is SYGVQD (reference sequence). The specimen was CD4+ T cells sorted from PBMCs after roughly 18-hour stimulation, collected from a patient who received antiretroviral therapy. This sequence was found in an adult woman with HIV who was CMV-seropositive. The V call is TRBV10-1, the J call TRBJ2-5, with D possibly being TRBD1 (6 bases). This chain's CDR3 is CASSTGTTGTQYF. The CDR3 region has the DNA TGCGCCAGCAGTACCGGGACAACAGGGACCCAGTACTTC.